Listed below are T cell receptor beta chains from one sample, sequenced in a study of monozygotic twins with inflammatory bowel disease. TCRdb re-called the 5' RACE reads; one entry per CDR3 protein, DNA not given. The sample yields roughly 170,000 distinct CDR3 sequences, of which the top ten take up 7.4%. Sequenced: blood. Receptors originate from a human donor with ulcerative colitis or Crohn's disease, or a healthy co-twin of an affected twin (not recorded which). Each CDR3 is given with its conserved first and last residue.

J,V,CDR3
TRBJ2-5,TRBV5-1,CASRDNSQETQYF
TRBJ2-2,TRBV20-1,CSAKTGAPRNTGELFF
TRBJ2-7,TRBV5-1,CASSLLQGQDEQYF
TRBJ1-1,TRBV27,CASSTDRSSTEAFF
TRBJ2-6,TRBV11-1,CASSSPGGSSSGANVLTF
TRBJ2-2,TRBV6-5,CASSYSQGWGTGELFF
TRBJ2-1,TRBV3-1,CASSQGGSGAVSYNEQFF
TRBJ1-6,TRBV12-3/TRBV12-4,CASSLGLNNSPLHF
TRBJ1-1,TRBV28,CASRIRGGAVTEAFF
TRBJ2-7,TRBV29-1,CSVLAGSNYEQYF
TRBJ2-1,TRBV10-3,CAINGGLASYNEQFF
TRBJ2-2,TRBV12-3/TRBV12-4,CASSRSLGEVGELFF
TRBJ1-1,TRBV18,CASSQGSDTEAFF
TRBJ1-1,TRBV7-9,CVSSLVRGRDTEAFF
TRBJ2-5,TRBV5-4,CASSLRGNQETQYF
TRBJ1-2,TRBV9,CASSVDSTGLGYGYTF
TRBJ1-2,TRBV7-2,CASSGRGHWGIYGYTF
TRBJ2-1,TRBV29-1,CSGVGTSAPGEQFF
TRBJ2-5,TRBV3-1,CASSQGRSGSGAQYF
TRBJ1-6,TRBV2,CASTDRSSYNSPLHF
TRBJ1-2,TRBV20-1,CSAYVQVTRYGYTF
TRBJ2-5,TRBV2,CASRLSGVAQETQYF
TRBJ1-2,TRBV20-1,CSARGGQRYGYTF
TRBJ1-2,TRBV7-9,CASSLGDRALTLYGYTF
TRBJ2-2,TRBV6-5,CASSPLNSGELFF
TRBJ2-4,TRBV28,CASGLGAGQYF
TRBJ2-7,TRBV7-2,CASSLGNRIYEQYF
TRBJ1-5,TRBV19,CASSTARPSPDQPQHF
TRBJ2-7,TRBV6-1,CASSTGTGAYEQYF
TRBJ1-6,TRBV2,CASSPTGEGSPLHF
TRBJ1-2,TRBV5-1,CASTVTGGYGYTF
TRBJ2-1,TRBV18,CASSSGRASGYNEQFF
TRBJ2-5,TRBV5-1,CASSTTTGSETQYF
TRBJ1-2,TRBV5-4,CASSLLGNYGYTF
TRBJ2-3,TRBV27,CASTRAGGLTDTQYF
TRBJ2-7,TRBV6-2/TRBV6-3,CATNRGTGDEQYF
TRBJ1-5,TRBV30,CAWSVTGTEQPQHF
TRBJ2-1,TRBV5-5,CASSRRRDELYNEQFF
TRBJ1-2,TRBV6-1,CASSRRTGTGGDYGCTF
TRBJ2-1,TRBV7-6,CASSSPGQVSYNEQFF
TRBJ1-6,TRBV7-3,CASSRSGTGGSPLHF
TRBJ1-5,TRBV6-2/TRBV6-3,CASTPDGFSPQHF
TRBJ1-5,TRBV5-5,CASSRRDYSNQPQHF
TRBJ2-5,TRBV20-1,CSASPRVETQYF
TRBJ2-1,TRBV27,CASSLVTSGRPNEQFF
TRBJ2-7,TRBV7-9,CASPGTVSSYEQYF
TRBJ1-2,TRBV27,CASSLSSTYGYTF
TRBJ1-5,TRBV5-5,CASSLGTGGSNQPQHF
TRBJ2-2,TRBV12-3/TRBV12-4,CASKLAGERGELFF
TRBJ2-1,TRBV5-1,CASSLVVAGNYNEQFF
TRBJ1-1,TRBV4-3,CASSQFKGNTEAFF
TRBJ1-1,TRBV7-9,CASSLAPGNTEAFF
TRBJ2-1,TRBV6-5,CASREHGDEQFF
TRBJ2-2,TRBV3-1,CASSQSSVIHTGELFF
TRBJ2-7,TRBV5-4,CASSLGRGSGSRNEQYF
TRBJ1-2,TRBV12-3/TRBV12-4,CASSFTNYGYTF
TRBJ2-7,TRBV7-3,CASSLNGLAGSEQYF
TRBJ1-1,TRBV5-1,CASSLAAGKSEAFF
TRBJ2-1,TRBV7-6,CASSLWGQQGAMGDEQFF